What follows is one T cell receptor beta chain and its context. The sample is drawn from a study of T cell changes during pregnancy in multiple sclerosis. The table came from immunoSEQ multiplex PCR; TCRdb's copy has only in-frame clones and leaves some out. The sample lists about 100,000 clones; 85% to 95% were seen once. The CDR3 consists of 15 residues. Germline lookup yields CDR1 SGDLS and CDR2 YYNGEE. V shed 3 bases, J shed 5 bases, and the junction held 9 bases outside the gene matches. The source of this sequence is a female donor in good health, enrolled as a control in a pregnancy study. The material was peripheral blood, obtained in the third trimester of pregnancy. The chain couples TRBV9 to TRBJ2-5; 8 bases are a match to TRBD1. The CDR3 nucleotides are TGTGCCAGCAGCGCCGGGACAGGAGCGTTGGAGACCCAGTACTTC. It yields the protein CASSAGTGALETQYF.